These 5 T cell receptor beta chains came from one sample sequenced in a study of CD8 T cells in Susac syndrome. RNA in amounts of roughly 0.5 to 1 ug was reverse transcribed with random hexamers. TCRdb re-called the immunoSEQ multiplex PCR reads with MiXCR, one entry per CDR3 protein. The data show around 130,000 distinct CDR3 sequences, about 93% seen once. Sequencing input: CD8+ T cells from PBMCs. The receptors derive from a human donor with multiple sclerosis.

This chain connects TRBV7-9 to TRBJ2-7, with TRBD2 identical over 7 bases. The germline V gene encodes CDR1 SEHNR and CDR2 FQNEAQ (reference sequence). V was clipped by 5 bases and J by 4 bases; unmatched bases: 14. CDR3 size: 16 residues. This chain's CDR3 is CASSPPRAGVQYEQYF. CDR3 DNA: TGTGCCAGCAGCCCGCCCCGGGCGGGAGTTCAATACGAGCAGTACTTC.

The count of this clonotype is one. The chain combines TRBV5-1 with TRBJ2-1; TRBD2 matches at 7 bases. Looked up from germline, CDR1 is SGHRS and CDR2 is YFSETQ. V trimming: 1 base; J trimming: 2 bases; junction bases outside the gene matches: 6. The CDR3 contains 16 residues. This chain's CDR3 is CASSLWREPPYNEQFF. DNA for the CDR3: TGCGCCAGCAGCTTGTGGCGGGAGCCCCCCTACAATGAGCAGTTCTTC.

The rearrangement uses TRBV6-2 or TRBV6-3 and TRBJ1-5; no clear D. This CDR3 contains 15 residues. With 2 bases removed from V and 0 bases from J, the gap between germline ends came to 8 bases. Germline values: CDR1 MNHEY, CDR2 SVGEGT. CDR3 in amino acids: CASSYETDSNQPQHF. In nucleotides, the CDR3 is TGTGCCAGCAGTTACGAGACCGATAGCAATCAGCCCCAGCATTTT.

This rearrangement joins TRBV3-1 to TRBJ1-1; no clear D gene. The germline CDR1 and CDR2 sequences are LGHDT and YNNKEL (reference sequence). Trimming left V 0 bases short and J 3 bases short, with 8 bases between. The CDR3 has 14 residues. CDR3 coding DNA: TGTGCCAGCAGCCAAGACACGACCCACACTGAAGCTTTCTTT. It specifies CASSQDTTHTEAFF.

This clonotype appeared once. The chain links TRBV2 to TRBJ2-7; a possible D gene is TRBD1 (6 bases). CDR3 length equals 15 residues. Trimming removed 7 bases at V and 4 bases at J, with 20 bases between. Germline CDR1 is SNHLY and CDR2 is FYNNEI. CDR3 amino acids: CASTRGPTLGYEQYF. The DNA of the CDR3 is TGTGCCAGCACCAGGGGCCCGACCCTAGGGTACGAGCAGTACTTC. The complete variable domain, with remaining parts taken from reference TRBV2 and TRBJ2-7, reads EPEVTQTPSHQVTQMGQEVILRCVPISNHLYFYWYRQILGQKVEFLVSFYNNEISEKSEIFDDQFSVERPDGSNFTLKIRSTKLEDSAMYFCASTRGPTLGYEQYFGPGTRLTVT.